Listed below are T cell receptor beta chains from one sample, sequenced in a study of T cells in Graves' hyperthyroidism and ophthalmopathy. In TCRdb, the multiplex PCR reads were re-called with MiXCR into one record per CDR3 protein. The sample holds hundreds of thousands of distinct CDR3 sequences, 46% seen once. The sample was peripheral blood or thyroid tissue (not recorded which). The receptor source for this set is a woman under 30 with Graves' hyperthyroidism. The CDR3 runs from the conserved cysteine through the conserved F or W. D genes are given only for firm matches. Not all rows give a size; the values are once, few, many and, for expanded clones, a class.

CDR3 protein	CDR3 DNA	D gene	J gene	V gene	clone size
CASSGARQPQHF	TGTGCCAGCAGTGGAGCGAGGCAGCCCCAGCATTTT	NA	TRBJ1-5	TRBV2	few
CATSRDRSAIRGEGANVLTF	TGTGCCACCAGCAGAGATCGTTCTGCGATCAGGGGGGAAGGGGCCAACGTCCTGACTTTC	NA	TRBJ2-6	TRBV15	NA
CSAWKKGMNTEAFF	TGCAGTGCCTGGAAAAAGGGGATGAACACTGAAGCTTTCTTT	NA	TRBJ1-1	TRBV20-1	few
CATVGDTNQPQHF	TGTGCCACCGTGGGTGACACGAATCAGCCCCAGCATTTT	NA	TRBJ1-5	TRBV15	many
CATSLGGTSNGYTF	TGTGCCACCAGCTTAGGGGGAACCTCTAATGGCTACACCTTC	NA	TRBJ1-2	TRBV24-1	NA
CASSLQPGQGTIYF	TGTGCCAGCAGCTTACAACCCGGACAGGGGACCATATATTTT	TRBD1	TRBJ1-3	TRBV7-3	few
CASSLGTGMGKTF	TGTGCCAGCAGCTTAGGGACAGGGATGGGGAAGACCTTC	TRBD1	TRBJ1-2	TRBV7-2	many
CASSETRGAGPSPLHF	TGTGCCAGCAGTGAGACCAGGGGCGCGGGGCCTTCACCCCTCCACTTT	NA	TRBJ1-6	TRBV2	NA
CASGTASGNTIYF	TGTGCCAGCGGGACAGCCTCTGGAAACACCATATATTTT	TRBD1	TRBJ1-3	TRBV2	NA
CASSIDPAYGYTF	TGTGCCAGTAGTATAGATCCAGCCTATGGCTACACCTTC	NA	TRBJ1-2	TRBV19	NA
CASSAVDVSGANVLTF	TGTGCCAGCAGTGCCGTGGACGTCTCTGGGGCCAACGTCCTGACTTTC	NA	TRBJ2-6	TRBV25-1	NA
CSVEDQGTGHYEQYF	TGCAGCGTTGAAGATCAGGGGACAGGACACTACGAGCAGTACTTC	TRBD1	TRBJ2-7	TRBV29-1	NA
CASRRLAGLSYEQYF	TGTGCCAGCAGGAGACTAGCGGGACTCAGCTACGAGCAGTACTTC	TRBD2	TRBJ2-7	TRBV10-3	few
CSVEGRDYYGYTF	TGCAGCGTTGAAGGAAGAGATTACTATGGCTACACCTTC	NA	TRBJ1-2	TRBV29-1	NA
CASRNRDRGFGYTF	TGTGCCAGTAGGAACCGGGACAGGGGGTTTGGCTACACCTTC	TRBD1	TRBJ1-2	TRBV19	many
CASSGTFSQGHNEQYF	TGCGCCAGCAGCGGAACCTTCAGTCAGGGGCACAATGAGCAGTACTTC	NA	TRBJ2-7	TRBV5-1	NA
CASSQALAISYEQYF	TGTGCCAGCAGCCAAGCCTTGGCCATCTCCTACGAGCAGTACTTC	NA	TRBJ2-7	TRBV7-2	NA
CASSWDRGAEKLFF	TGTGCCAGCAGTTGGGACAGGGGCGCGGAAAAACTGTTTTTT	TRBD1	TRBJ1-4	TRBV6-5	NA
CSVEDPRAYEQYF	TGCAGCGTTGAAGATCCCAGAGCCTACGAGCAGTACTTC	NA	TRBJ2-7	TRBV29-1	NA
CARDGGINQPQHF	TGTGCTAGAGATGGAGGGATCAATCAGCCCCAGCATTTT	NA	TRBJ1-5	TRBV10-3	NA
CASSLEGHPCF	TGCGCCAGCAGCTTGGAGGGACACCCTTGCTTC	NA	TRBJ2-5	TRBV5-1	NA
CASSWSSEGYEQYF	TGTGCCAGCAGTTGGTCTAGCGAAGGTTACGAGCAGTACTTC	NA	TRBJ2-7	TRBV27	NA
CASSYWTGFRYGYTF	TGTGCCAGCAGTTATTGGACAGGGTTTCGCTATGGCTACACCTTC	TRBD1	TRBJ1-2	TRBV6-6	few
CATSRVGLAGGYEQYF	TGTGCCACCAGCAGAGTCGGACTAGCGGGAGGCTACGAGCAGTACTTC	TRBD2	TRBJ2-7	TRBV15	few
CASSQGSSGYEQYF	TGTGCCAGCAGCCAAGGAAGTAGCGGCTACGAGCAGTACTTC	NA	TRBJ2-7	TRBV7-8	few
CASSVAGAQGTEAFF	TGTGCCAGCAGCGTAGCAGGGGCGCAGGGCACTGAAGCTTTCTTT	NA	TRBJ1-1	TRBV9	many
CASNPDLYEQYF	TGTGCCAGCAACCCGGACTTGTACGAGCAGTACTTC	NA	TRBJ2-7	TRBV7-9	NA
CATSAGGYNEKLFF	TGTGCCACCAGTGCAGGCGGGTATAATGAAAAACTGTTTTTT	NA	TRBJ1-4	TRBV24-1	NA
CATSRAGAGYTF	TGTGCCACCAGCAGAGCGGGGGCTGGCTACACCTTC	NA	TRBJ1-2	TRBV15	few
CASSPSGTGELYF	TGTGCCAGCAGCCCTAGCGGCACCGGGGAGCTGTACTTC	TRBD2	TRBJ2-7	TRBV7-4	NA
CASSLSWTGDGYTF	TGTGCCAGCAGCTTGTCTTGGACAGGTGATGGCTACACCTTC	TRBD1	TRBJ1-2	TRBV25-1	NA
CSVSGRDQPQHF	TGCAGCGTATCCGGGCGTGATCAGCCCCAGCATTTT	NA	TRBJ1-5	TRBV29-1	NA
CASSVGTRITRELFF	TGTGCCAGCAGTGTAGGTACTAGAATCACCAGGGAGCTGTTTTTT	NA	TRBJ2-2	TRBV2	NA
CASSERDTF	TGTGCCAGCAGTGAGCGGGACACCTTC	NA	TRBJ1-2	TRBV2	NA
CSASEWGNQPQHF	TGCAGTGCTAGTGAGTGGGGGAATCAGCCCCAGCATTTT	NA	TRBJ1-5	TRBV20-1	once
CASSGIAGGYTGELFF	TGTGCCAGCAGCGGCATAGCGGGAGGGTACACCGGGGAGCTGTTTTTT	TRBD2	TRBJ2-2	TRBV7-9	NA
CASSLQGYRNTIYF	TGTGCCAGCAGCTTACAGGGGTATAGAAACACCATATATTTT	NA	TRBJ1-3	TRBV7-8	many
CASRGGQGFF	TGTGCCAGCAGGGGGGGACAGGGTTTCTTT	TRBD1	TRBJ1-1	TRBV2	many
CASSLSMNTEAFF	TGTGCCAGCAGCTTGTCGATGAACACTGAAGCTTTCTTT	NA	TRBJ1-1	TRBV5-1	many
CATSNNRSQGTGQLDGYTF	TGTGCCACCAGCAATAACCGCTCCCAAGGGACGGGACAGCTTGATGGCTACACCTTC	TRBD1	TRBJ1-2	TRBV15	NA
CASSQEMRGEAGQYF	TGCGCCAGCAGCCAAGAGATGAGAGGGGAGGCAGGGCAGTACTTC	NA	TRBJ2-7	TRBV4-1	NA
CASSPGGGYEQYF	TGTGCCAGCAGCCCTGGGGGAGGCTACGAGCAGTACTTC	NA	TRBJ2-7	TRBV7-2	many
CASSYPGTGSGYTF	TGTGCCAGCAGTTACCCCGGGACAGGATCTGGCTACACCTTC	TRBD1	TRBJ1-2	TRBV24-1	NA
CASTLLTGGRGPPLHF	TGTGCCAGTACCCTGCTGACAGGGGGCAGGGGGCCACCCCTCCACTTT	TRBD1	TRBJ1-6	TRBV7-2	NA
CASSYSDGSYGYTF	TGTGCCAGCAGTTACTCGGATGGATCCTATGGCTACACCTTC	NA	TRBJ1-2	TRBV6-5	NA
CASSPQRDAYEQYF	TGTGCCAGCAGCCCCCAGCGGGACGCTTACGAGCAGTACTTC	TRBD2	TRBJ2-7	TRBV7-8	few
CASWTGFGPQHF	TGTGCCAGTTGGACGGGGTTTGGGCCCCAGCATTTT	NA	TRBJ1-5	TRBV19	NA
CASSRGTSSYTGELFF	TGTGCCAGCAGCCGTGGGACTAGCAGCTACACCGGGGAGCTGTTTTTT	TRBD2	TRBJ2-2	TRBV2	few
CASSVDSTSGNTIYF	TGTGCCAGCAGCGTCGACAGCACCTCTGGAAACACCATATATTTT	NA	TRBJ1-3	TRBV7-3	many
CASSPRTAGNTIYF	TGTGCCAGCAGCCCCCGGACTGCTGGAAACACCATATATTTT	NA	TRBJ1-3	TRBV7-9	many
CASSARDRESYGYTF	TGTGCCAGCAGTGCCCGGGACAGAGAAAGCTATGGCTACACCTTC	TRBD1	TRBJ1-2	TRBV25-1	NA